The 3 T cell receptor beta chains below all came from one sample that was sequenced in a study of blood T cell repertoires in COVID-19. Repertoires were generated with immunoSEQ multiplex PCR, while TCRdb's copy carries only in-frame clones and drops some. The sample yields under 200,000 clones, 70% to 90% seen once. The sequencing input was peripheral blood. The source of these receptors is an elderly woman with acute or convalescent COVID-19.

The J gene is TRBJ2-2, the V gene TRBV14; TRBD2 matches at 7 bases. The V gene's germline CDR1 is SGHDN and CDR2 FVKESK. V dropped 4 bases and J dropped 1; count of bases not matched to a gene: 3. There are 15 residues in the CDR3. The CDR3 nucleotides read TGTGCCAGCAGCCCCCGGGGGGTGAACACCGGGGAGCTGTTTTTT. It codes for CASSPRGVNTGELFF.

The V call is TRBV5-5, the J call TRBJ2-7; D is perhaps TRBD1 (5 bases). Trimming removed 4 bases at V and 2 bases at J, with 10 bases between. The CDR3 has 13 amino acids. CDR1 is SGHKS and CDR2 is YYEKEE in the germline V gene (reference sequence). CDR3 region: CASSTDTTYEQYF. CDR3 coding DNA: TGTGCCAGCAGCACGGACACCACCTACGAGCAGTACTTC.

This CDR3 reads CASSSPSGQGANYGYTF. The CDR3 DNA reads TGTGCCAGCAGCTCACCGTCGGGACAGGGAGCTAACTATGGCTACACCTTC. The V call is TRBV11-2, the J call TRBJ1-2; TRBD1 matches at 9 bases. V shed 4 bases, J shed 0 bases, and the junction held 9 bases outside the gene matches. Germline CDR1 and CDR2: SGHAT and FQNNGV. The CDR3 runs 17 residues.